These T cell receptor beta chains were read from a single sample in a study of T cells in Graves' hyperthyroidism and ophthalmopathy. TCRdb fed the multiplex PCR reads into MiXCR, producing one record per CDR3 protein. The sample has more than 300,000 distinct CDR3 sequences, 17% seen once. Source material: blood. Source of these receptors: a woman aged 25 to 45 with Graves' hyperthyroidism that later progressed to Graves' ophthalmopathy. Both conserved end residues are part of each CDR3. A D gene is named only where the DNA matches it firmly. Not all rows give a size; the values are once, few, many and, for expanded clones, a class.

clone_size: -; v_call: TRBV6-4; d_call: TRBD1; j_call: TRBJ2-1; cdr3_aa: CASSGGTGEYNEQFF; cdr3_nt: TGTGCCAGCAGTGGGGGGACAGGAGAGTACAATGAGCAGTTCTTC
clone_size: few; v_call: TRBV29-1; d_call: -; j_call: TRBJ2-4; cdr3_aa: CSVRGELAKNIQYF; cdr3_nt: TGCAGCGTGCGGGGAGAGCTAGCCAAAAACATTCAGTACTTC
clone_size: many; v_call: TRBV2; d_call: -; j_call: TRBJ2-7; cdr3_aa: CASSEDVGRTSSYEQYF; cdr3_nt: TGTGCCAGCAGTGAGGACGTGGGCAGAACAAGCTCCTACGAGCAGTACTTC
clone_size: few; v_call: TRBV20-1; d_call: -; j_call: TRBJ1-2; cdr3_aa: CSASGGQSHGYTF; cdr3_nt: TGCAGTGCTAGTGGTGGACAGTCCCATGGCTACACCTTC
clone_size: many; v_call: TRBV6-1; d_call: -; j_call: TRBJ2-7; cdr3_aa: CASSAAGGSTYEQYF; cdr3_nt: TGTGCCAGCAGTGCCGCCGGAGGGTCCACCTACGAGCAGTACTTC
clone_size: many; v_call: TRBV6-1; d_call: TRBD2; j_call: TRBJ2-5; cdr3_aa: CASTARPGSSGGKIQETQYF; cdr3_nt: TGTGCCAGCACCGCACGACCTGGGTCTAGCGGGGGCAAAATCCAAGAGACCCAGTACTTC
clone_size: many; v_call: TRBV9; d_call: -; j_call: TRBJ2-7; cdr3_aa: CASSVAGTNYEQYF; cdr3_nt: TGTGCCAGCAGCGTAGCAGGAACAAACTACGAGCAGTACTTC
clone_size: many; v_call: TRBV6-2/TRBV6-3; d_call: -; j_call: TRBJ1-4; cdr3_aa: CASSYGGTNEKLFF; cdr3_nt: TGTGCCAGCAGTTACGGGGGGACTAATGAAAAACTGTTTTTT
clone_size: many; v_call: TRBV7-8; d_call: TRBD2; j_call: TRBJ2-7; cdr3_aa: CASSPGLGYEQYF; cdr3_nt: TGTGCCAGCAGCCCGGGACTAGGATACGAGCAGTACTTC
clone_size: -; v_call: TRBV28; d_call: TRBD1; j_call: TRBJ1-5; cdr3_aa: CAGDYRGLSNQPQHF; cdr3_nt: TGTGCCGGCGATTACAGGGGACTCTCGAATCAGCCCCAGCATTTT
clone_size: few; v_call: TRBV6-1; d_call: -; j_call: TRBJ2-2; cdr3_aa: CASKVVGTNTGELFF; cdr3_nt: TGTGCCAGCAAAGTGGTAGGGACGAACACCGGGGAGCTGTTTTTT
clone_size: many; v_call: TRBV2; d_call: TRBD2; j_call: TRBJ2-1; cdr3_aa: CASSTPRLAGGHNEQFF; cdr3_nt: TGTGCCAGCAGTACCCCGCGACTAGCGGGAGGGCACAATGAGCAGTTCTTC
clone_size: few; v_call: TRBV20-1; d_call: TRBD2; j_call: TRBJ2-7; cdr3_aa: CSARLPTSGRATYEQYF; cdr3_nt: TGCAGTGCTAGACTCCCGACTAGCGGGAGGGCCACCTACGAGCAGTACTTC
clone_size: many; v_call: TRBV28; d_call: -; j_call: TRBJ1-3; cdr3_aa: CASSFYPPRSVDSSGNTIYF; cdr3_nt: TGTGCCAGCAGTTTCTACCCCCCCAGGTCGGTGGACAGCTCTGGAAACACCATATATTTT
clone_size: few; v_call: TRBV19; d_call: TRBD1; j_call: TRBJ1-4; cdr3_aa: CASEPGQGYEKLFF; cdr3_nt: TGTGCCAGCGAACCGGGACAGGGTTATGAAAAACTGTTTTTT
clone_size: -; v_call: TRBV6-1; d_call: -; j_call: TRBJ2-3; cdr3_aa: CASSETASTDTQYF; cdr3_nt: TGTGCCAGCAGTGAGACAGCTTCCACAGATACGCAGTATTTT
clone_size: few; v_call: TRBV6-1; d_call: -; j_call: TRBJ1-2; cdr3_aa: CASRIEAGGYTF; cdr3_nt: TGTGCCAGCAGAATCGAAGCGGGGGGCTACACCTTC
clone_size: many; v_call: TRBV11-2; d_call: TRBD2; j_call: TRBJ2-5; cdr3_aa: CASSLDLAGGTETQYF; cdr3_nt: TGTGCCAGCAGCTTAGATCTAGCGGGAGGGACAGAGACCCAGTACTTC
clone_size: -; v_call: TRBV3-1; d_call: -; j_call: TRBJ2-7; cdr3_aa: CASSPGPGSLPYEQYF; cdr3_nt: TGTGCCAGCAGCCCCGGCCCGGGTAGTCTTCCCTACGAGCAGTACTTC
clone_size: many; v_call: TRBV9; d_call: -; j_call: TRBJ1-4; cdr3_aa: CASSVVTATNEKLFF; cdr3_nt: TGTGCCAGCAGCGTAGTGACAGCAACTAATGAAAAACTGTTTTTT
clone_size: many; v_call: TRBV27; d_call: TRBD1; j_call: TRBJ1-1; cdr3_aa: CASTLPGGADTEAFF; cdr3_nt: TGTGCCAGCACCCTCCCAGGGGGCGCGGACACTGAAGCTTTCTTT
clone_size: few; v_call: TRBV14; d_call: -; j_call: TRBJ2-2; cdr3_aa: CASSQVSGATGELFF; cdr3_nt: TGTGCCAGCAGCCAAGTCAGCGGCGCCACCGGGGAGCTGTTTTTT
clone_size: few; v_call: TRBV5-1; d_call: TRBD1; j_call: TRBJ1-4; cdr3_aa: CASSTTGLGEKLFF; cdr3_nt: TGCGCCAGCAGCACGACAGGGCTAGGTGAAAAACTGTTTTTT
clone_size: many; v_call: TRBV20-1; d_call: -; j_call: TRBJ1-1; cdr3_aa: CSASEDPSRFEAFF; cdr3_nt: TGCAGTGCTAGCGAGGACCCCAGCCGGTTTGAAGCTTTCTTT
clone_size: -; v_call: TRBV28; d_call: -; j_call: TRBJ2-1; cdr3_aa: CASSFWGTEQFF; cdr3_nt: TGTGCCAGCAGTTTCTGGGGAACTGAGCAGTTCTTC
clone_size: many; v_call: TRBV29-1; d_call: -; j_call: TRBJ2-1; cdr3_aa: CSVRAETYNEQFF; cdr3_nt: TGCAGCGTTCGAGCGGAGACCTACAATGAGCAGTTCTTC
clone_size: many; v_call: TRBV12-3/TRBV12-4; d_call: TRBD2; j_call: TRBJ2-1; cdr3_aa: CASRGSGRTSYNEQFF; cdr3_nt: TGTGCCAGCAGGGGTAGCGGGAGGACTTCCTACAATGAGCAGTTCTTC
clone_size: -; v_call: TRBV20-1; d_call: TRBD1; j_call: TRBJ1-5; cdr3_aa: CSAPVTGTGATFNQPQHF; cdr3_nt: TGCAGTGCCCCCGTCACCGGGACAGGGGCGACATTCAATCAGCCCCAGCATTTT
clone_size: many; v_call: TRBV28; d_call: TRBD2; j_call: TRBJ2-7; cdr3_aa: CASSLYGGGSSYEQYF; cdr3_nt: TGTGCCAGCAGTTTATATGGGGGGGGGAGCTCCTACGAGCAGTACTTC
clone_size: -; v_call: TRBV4-1; d_call: -; j_call: TRBJ2-5; cdr3_aa: CASSQALARQETQYF; cdr3_nt: TGCGCCAGCAGCCAAGCGCTAGCCCGGCAAGAGACCCAGTACTTC
clone_size: -; v_call: TRBV7-9; d_call: -; j_call: TRBJ2-2; cdr3_aa: CASSLTGASGELFF; cdr3_nt: TGTGCCAGCAGCTTAACGGGGGCGTCCGGGGAGCTGTTTTTT
clone_size: many; v_call: TRBV2; d_call: TRBD1; j_call: TRBJ1-2; cdr3_aa: CASRGTGGFYGYTF; cdr3_nt: TGTGCCAGCCGAGGAACAGGGGGGTTCTATGGCTACACCTTC
clone_size: many; v_call: TRBV6-1; d_call: -; j_call: TRBJ2-3; cdr3_aa: CASSATPAGTQYF; cdr3_nt: TGTGCCAGCAGTGCTACCCCTGCAGGAACGCAGTATTTT
clone_size: -; v_call: TRBV7-3; d_call: -; j_call: TRBJ2-1; cdr3_aa: CASSRSGPGVYNEQFF; cdr3_nt: TGTGCCAGCAGCCGATCGGGGCCGGGAGTCTACAATGAGCAGTTCTTC
clone_size: many; v_call: TRBV27; d_call: -; j_call: TRBJ1-1; cdr3_aa: CASSLSGDSHTEAFF; cdr3_nt: TGTGCCAGCAGTTTATCCGGGGATAGCCACACTGAAGCTTTCTTT
clone_size: many; v_call: TRBV7-9; d_call: -; j_call: TRBJ1-4; cdr3_aa: CASSPIGGNEKLFF; cdr3_nt: TGTGCCAGCAGTCCCATCGGGGGCAATGAAAAACTGTTTTTT